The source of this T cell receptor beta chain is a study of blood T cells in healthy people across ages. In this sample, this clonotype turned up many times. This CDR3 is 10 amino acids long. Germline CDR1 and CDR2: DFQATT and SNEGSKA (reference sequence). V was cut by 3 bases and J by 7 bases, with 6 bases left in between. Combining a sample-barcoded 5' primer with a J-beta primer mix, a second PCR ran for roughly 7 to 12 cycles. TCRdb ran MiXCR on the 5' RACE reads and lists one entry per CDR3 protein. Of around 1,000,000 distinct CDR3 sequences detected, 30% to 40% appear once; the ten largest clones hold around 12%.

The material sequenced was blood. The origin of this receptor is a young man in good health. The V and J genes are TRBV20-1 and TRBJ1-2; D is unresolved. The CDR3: CSASSGGYTF. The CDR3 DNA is TGCAGTGCTAGTTCTGGTGGCTACACCTTC.